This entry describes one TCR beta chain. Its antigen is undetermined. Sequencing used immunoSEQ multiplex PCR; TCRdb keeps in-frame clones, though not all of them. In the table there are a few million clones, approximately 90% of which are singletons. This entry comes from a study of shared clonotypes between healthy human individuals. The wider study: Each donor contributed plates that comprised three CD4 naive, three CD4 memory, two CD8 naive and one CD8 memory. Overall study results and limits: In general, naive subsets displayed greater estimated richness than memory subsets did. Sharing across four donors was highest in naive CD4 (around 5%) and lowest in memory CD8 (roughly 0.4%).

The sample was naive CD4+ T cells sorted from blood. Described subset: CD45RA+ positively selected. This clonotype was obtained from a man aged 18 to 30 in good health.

The CDR3 DNA reads TGTGCCAGCAGTCCCCGTGGAGCGGGAGCCTCCTACGAGCAGTACTTC. It encodes CASSPRGAGASYEQYF. The chain couples TRBV12-1 to TRBJ2-7; the table assigns TRBD2, which was not confirmed against the DNA. TRBV12-1 is an annotated pseudogene. CDR3 size: 16 residues.